Following are 8 T cell receptor beta chains from one sample sequenced in a study of shared clonotypes between healthy human individuals. The data were produced by immunoSEQ multiplex PCR, yet TCRdb's version contains in-frame clones alone and is incomplete. In the table there are over a million clones, roughly 96% of which are singletons. Material: naive CD4+ T cells sorted from blood. Sample subset: CD45RA+ positively selected. The receptor set was obtained from a man aged 30 to 45 in good health.

The gene calls are TRBV5-5 and TRBJ1-5, with D maybe TRBD1 (5 bases). Germline loops: CDR1 SGHKS, CDR2 YYEKEE (reference sequence). This CDR3 has 15 residues. Trimming removed 0 bases from V and 6 bases from J, with 13 bases in between. The CDR3 region is CASSLGEGGGQPQHF. In nucleotides, the CDR3 is TGTGCCAGCAGCTTGGGAGAGGGTGGGGGTCAGCCCCAGCATTTT.

The chain has TRBV9 and TRBJ2-7, with 9 bases fitting TRBD1. CDR3 length: 14 amino acids. The germline CDR1 and CDR2 sequences are SGDLS and YYNGEE. The junction had 6 bases not matched to a gene; V was cut back by 2 bases and J by 6 bases. The CDR3 protein is CASSVGTGRLEQYF. The CDR3 coding sequence is TGTGCCAGCAGCGTGGGGACAGGGCGTCTCGAGCAGTACTTC.

This chain connects TRBV15 to TRBJ1-5, with D tentatively TRBD1 (6 bases). The CDR3 loop spans 18 amino acids. Germline CDR1 LNHNV, CDR2 YYDKDF (reference sequence). V was shortened by 3 bases and J by 4 bases, with 22 bases between the two germline ends. The CDR3 coding sequence is TGTGCCACCAGCAGCTACCTCGTTGATTGGGGGGCGAATCAGCCCCAGCATTTT. Its translation is CATSSYLVDWGANQPQHF.

The chain is built from TRBV6-4 and TRBJ2-3; perhaps TRBD2 as D (6 bases). From germline, CDR1 is MRHNA and CDR2 SNTAGT. CDR3 length: 16 residues. The V end was cut by 10 bases, the J end by 0 bases, with 20 bases between. In DNA form, the CDR3 reads TGTGCCAACGGGAGCAGTGAGCCCGCTAGCACAGATACGCAGTATTTT. Protein: CANGSSEPASTDTQYF.

The chain carries TRBV4-3 and TRBJ2-3; TRBD2 agrees at 7 bases. This CDR3 has 15 residues. Trimming cost V 1 base and J 5 bases; bases outside gene matches: 6. Germline assignment: CDR1 LGHNA and CDR2 YSLEER. Here the CDR3 reads CASSQGWAGVDTQYF. The DNA for the CDR3 is TGCGCCAGCAGCCAAGGGTGGGCGGGAGTAGATACGCAGTATTTT.

The genes are TRBV18 and TRBJ1-1; no clear D gene. The V and J ends lost 4 bases and 1 base respectively, with 13 bases between them. CDR1 KGHSH and CDR2 LQKENI come from the germline V gene. There are 15 residues in the CDR3. CDR3 amino acids: CASSRDGVPNTEAFF. The CDR3 DNA is TGTGCCAGCTCACGAGACGGGGTCCCGAACACTGAAGCTTTCTTT.

This clone was detected only once. The CDR3 region has the DNA TGTGCCAGCAGCAAAAAGGTGGAAGACTACGAGCAGTACTTC. It is translated as CASSKKVEDYEQYF. The chain combines TRBV21-1 with TRBJ2-7. TRBV21-1 is a listed pseudogene. This CDR3 comprises 14 residues.

The chain carries TRBV28 and TRBJ2-3, with D unclear. CDR1 is MDHEN, CDR2 SYDVKM, per germline. This CDR3 spans 11 amino acids. V was clipped by 6 bases and J by 4 bases, with 5 bases between them. The CDR3 spells CASSSPDTQYF. The CDR3, as DNA: TGTGCCAGCAGCTCCCCAGATACGCAGTATTTT.